A selection of T cell receptor beta chains follows, all from one sample in a study of T cell repertoires in cytomegalovirus infection. Their antigens are not known. TCRdb called the reads again in MiXCR, with one record for every CDR3 protein. The table has about 70,000 distinct CDR3 sequences, 20% to 25% seen once; the top ten hold roughly two thirds. The material sequenced was CD8+ T cells from cultured PBMCs, taken from culture after CMV antigen stimulation. These receptors originate from a human donor in good health (CMV status not recorded). Some clones in this sample may be carry-over from other donors' samples. Both conserved end residues are part of each CDR3. Each record gives: V gene, D gene, clone size, J gene, CDR3 DNA, CDR3 protein. The D gene is left open where the match is weak. The size of a clone is reported for some rows only, either as once, few or many, or as a class for expanded clones.

>TRBV11-2|.|.|TRBJ1-1
TGTGCCAGCAGCTTAGGGGGGACCCAAGACACTGAAGCTTTCTTT
CASSLGGTQDTEAFF
>TRBV7-8|TRBD2|.|TRBJ2-5
TGTGCCAGCAGCTTACCTAGCGGGGGTCAAGAGACCCAGTACTTC
CASSLPSGGQETQYF
>TRBV7-9|.|.|TRBJ1-6
TGTGCCAGCAGCTTAGCGCCGAATTCACCCCTCCACTTT
CASSLAPNSPLHF
>TRBV28|.|.|TRBJ1-6
TGTGCCAGCAGTTTGGAGGGAGGGCTGAAACCACCCCTCCACTTT
CASSLEGGLKPPLHF
>TRBV7-6|.|.|TRBJ2-2
TGTGCCAGCATGCCGATATCGGGGTCGCACACCGGGGAGCTGTTTTTT
CASMPISGSHTGELFF
>TRBV4-1|.|few|TRBJ1-5
TGCGCCAGCAGCCGCGGGGGTAGCAATCAGCCCCAGCATTTT
CASSRGGSNQPQHF
>TRBV7-9|TRBD1|.|TRBJ1-3
TGTGCCAGCAGCTCCGACAGGGATGTTCCATACACCATATATTTT
CASSSDRDVPYTIYF
>TRBV7-2|.|few|TRBJ2-5
TGTGCCAGCAGCCCCCGACGGTGGGAGACCCAGTACTTC
CASSPRRWETQYF
>TRBV7-2|.|few|TRBJ1-1
TGTGCCAGCAGCTTAGCGCTCAGCTTCACTGAAGCTTTCTTT
CASSLALSFTEAFF
>TRBV7-9|.|.|TRBJ1-2
TGTGCCAGCAGCTCGGTAATGGCTCCGGATGGCTACACCTTC
CASSSVMAPDGYTF
>TRBV6-2/TRBV6-3|.|few|TRBJ1-5
TGTGCCAGCAGTTACATTAGGCAGGGCAATCAGCCCCAGCATTTT
CASSYIRQGNQPQHF
>TRBV7-2|.|few|TRBJ2-1
TGTGCCAGCAGCCCCCGCTGGGGGCTTTCCTACAATGAGCAGTTCTTC
CASSPRWGLSYNEQFF
>TRBV7-8|.|few|TRBJ2-3
TGTGCCAGCAGCTTAAGGGTGGGGGCGGGGGGCACAGATACGCAGTATTTT
CASSLRVGAGGTDTQYF
>TRBV7-2|.|few|TRBJ2-7
TGTGCCAGCAGCCCAGTGGGGCCAGGCTCCTACGAGCAGTACTTC
CASSPVGPGSYEQYF
>TRBV12-3/TRBV12-4|TRBD2|.|TRBJ2-1
TGTGCCAGCAGTTTGTCTAGCGGGGGGTACAATGAGCAGTTCTTC
CASSLSSGGYNEQFF
>TRBV6-2/TRBV6-3|.|.|TRBJ2-3
TGTGCCAGCAGTTTCCTTCCGACTAGTGGGGGCACAGATACGCAGTATTTT
CASSFLPTSGGTDTQYF
>TRBV7-2|TRBD2|.|TRBJ2-3
TGTGCCAGCAGCTTCGAACTAGCGGGGGGACTAAGCACAGATACGCAGTATTTT
CASSFELAGGLSTDTQYF
>TRBV4-3|TRBD2|.|TRBJ2-1
TGCGCCAGCAGCCAAGCGGGAACCCCAGCGGGGTACAATGAGCAGTTCTTC
CASSQAGTPAGYNEQFF
>TRBV6-5|.|few|TRBJ2-7
TGTGCCAGCAGCCAACAGGGAGGCGAGCAGTACTTC
CASSQQGGEQYF
>TRBV4-3|.|.|TRBJ2-3
TGCGCCAGCAGTCGTCTCCGGGACGAGAGGACAGATACGCAGTATTTT
CASSRLRDERTDTQYF
>TRBV4-1|.|few|TRBJ2-6
TGCGCCAGCAGCCAAGATCAGGGGTCTGGGGCCAACGTCCTGACTTTC
CASSQDQGSGANVLTF
>TRBV28|TRBD1|.|TRBJ1-1
TGTGCCAGCAGTTCCGGGACAGGGATAATGAACACTGAAGCTTTCTTT
CASSSGTGIMNTEAFF
>TRBV7-2|.|many|TRBJ1-5
TGTGCCAGCAGCTTAGCAGGGGCTCAGCCCCAGCATTTT
CASSLAGAQPQHF
>TRBV10-3|.|few|TRBJ1-1
TGTGCCATCAGTGAGTCGACAGTAACTGAAGCTTTCTTT
CAISESTVTEAFF
>TRBV7-2|TRBD1|.|TRBJ2-7
TGTGCCAGCAGCCACGGACAGGGCAGCTACGAGCAGTACTTC
CASSHGQGSYEQYF
>TRBV4-1|.|few|TRBJ1-2
TGCGCCAGCAGCCAAGGTGGGCTCTATGGCTACACCTTC
CASSQGGLYGYTF
>TRBV7-8|.|few|TRBJ2-7
TGTGCCAGCAGCTTAGTGGGGGGTGCCTACGAGCAGTACTTC
CASSLVGGAYEQYF
>TRBV20-1|.|.|TRBJ1-2
TGCAGTGCTAGAGATTTGGGAGAAGTGGTTGGCTACACCTTC
CSARDLGEVVGYTF
>TRBV9|TRBD1|few|TRBJ2-3
TGTGCCAGCAGCGAGTGGGACAGGGGAACAGATACGCAGTATTTT
CASSEWDRGTDTQYF
>TRBV6-6|.|.|TRBJ1-1
TGTGCCGTCTGCCCCGGGGGCACTGAAGCTTTCTTT
CAVCPGGTEAFF
>TRBV20-1|.|.|TRBJ2-7
TGCAGTGCTAGAGAGGACTACGAGCAGTACTTC
CSAREDYEQYF
>TRBV5-6|TRBD1|many|TRBJ2-7
TGTGCCAGCAGCTTGGCCGGGACAGGGGACGCCTACGAGCAGTACTTC
CASSLAGTGDAYEQYF
>TRBV7-2|TRBD1|.|TRBJ2-7
TGTGCCAGCAGCCCGGGACAGTTCGGGGACGAGCAGTACTTC
CASSPGQFGDEQYF
>TRBV7-2|.|.|TRBJ2-3
TGTGCCAGCAGCTTAGCAGGGCAGTTTGACCAGTATTTT
CASSLAGQFDQYF
>TRBV7-2|TRBD1|.|TRBJ2-2
TGTGCCAGCCGTGACAGGGCTTACGCCCAGGTAGACGGGGAGCTGTTTTTT
CASRDRAYAQVDGELFF
>TRBV9|TRBD1|.|TRBJ2-7
TGTGCCAGCAGTAACCGACAGGGAGTCGACGAGCAGTACTTC
CASSNRQGVDEQYF
>TRBV7-9|.|many|TRBJ2-1
TGTGCCAGCAGCCTGCCGGGACTCTCAGGCTCCTACAATGAGCAGTTCTTC
CASSLPGLSGSYNEQFF
>TRBV6-1|.|few|TRBJ2-7
TGTGCCAGCAGTGAAGTGGACGGAACCTACGAGCAGTACTTC
CASSEVDGTYEQYF
>TRBV20-1|TRBD2|.|TRBJ2-5
TGCAGTGCTAGAGATAGGTCGGGACTAGCGGGGGGGGGGCCGGAGACCCAGTACTTC
CSARDRSGLAGGGPETQYF
>TRBV7-2|TRBD2|.|TRBJ2-1
TGTGCCAGCAGTTTGACTAGCGGGGGGCCTGAGCAGTTCTTC
CASSLTSGGPEQFF
>TRBV6-2/TRBV6-3|TRBD1|.|TRBJ2-7
TGTGCCAGCAGTTACATCCTCACAGGGGCCGACGAGCAGTACTTC
CASSYILTGADEQYF
>TRBV2|TRBD1|.|TRBJ2-2
TGTGCCAGCAGCAACCCGGGACAGGGAAGAGCGAACACCGGGGAGCTGTTTTTT
CASSNPGQGRANTGELFF
>TRBV27|TRBD1|.|TRBJ1-2
TGTGCCAGCAGTAGACAGGGGGCGTTGATCTATGGCTACACCTTC
CASSRQGALIYGYTF
>TRBV6-5|.|few|TRBJ1-5
TGTGCCAGCAGTTCGACCCGCGAGGGGAGCAATCAGCCCCAGCATTTT
CASSSTREGSNQPQHF
>TRBV19|TRBD1|few|TRBJ2-1
TGTGCCAGTAGTATAGGGGACATAGGACAGGGAGCCTACAATGAGCAGTTCTTC
CASSIGDIGQGAYNEQFF
>TRBV6-2/TRBV6-3|.|many|TRBJ2-1
TGTGCCAGCAGTTACGAAGCCCCCTACAATGAGCAGTTCTTC
CASSYEAPYNEQFF
>TRBV7-2|.|.|TRBJ1-3
TGTGCCAGCGGAGGAAGAGGCTCTGGAAACACCATATATTTT
CASGGRGSGNTIYF
>TRBV6-5|.|few|TRBJ2-6
TGTGCCAGCAGTTACTCAAGTACTGGGGCCAACGTCCTGACTTTC
CASSYSSTGANVLTF
>TRBV10-3|.|.|TRBJ2-1
TGTGCCATCAGTGAGTCGGGGCTAGCCTTTGAGCAGTTCTTC
CAISESGLAFEQFF
>TRBV11-2|.|few|TRBJ1-5
TGTGCCAGCAGCTTAGTAGGGGGTAGTCAGCCCCAGCATTTT
CASSLVGGSQPQHF
>TRBV6-6|.|.|TRBJ1-6
TGTGCCAGCAGGACACATGGTATAGATTCACCCCTCCACTTT
CASRTHGIDSPLHF
>TRBV5-8|TRBD1|many|TRBJ2-3
TGTGCCAGCAGATCACCGGGACAGAAGTACGATACGCAGTATTTT
CASRSPGQKYDTQYF
>TRBV19|TRBD2|few|TRBJ2-1
TGTGCCAGTAGTATACAGTTGTGGCGGGGGTCCTACAATGAGCAGTTCTTC
CASSIQLWRGSYNEQFF
>TRBV27|.|.|TRBJ2-1
TGTGCCAGCAGTTCTAAAGGGTCCTACAATGAGCAGTTCTTC
CASSSKGSYNEQFF
>TRBV6-2/TRBV6-3|.|.|TRBJ2-6
TGTGCCAGCAGTTCCCCGGACCTCAACTCTGGGGCCAACGTCCTGACTTTC
CASSSPDLNSGANVLTF